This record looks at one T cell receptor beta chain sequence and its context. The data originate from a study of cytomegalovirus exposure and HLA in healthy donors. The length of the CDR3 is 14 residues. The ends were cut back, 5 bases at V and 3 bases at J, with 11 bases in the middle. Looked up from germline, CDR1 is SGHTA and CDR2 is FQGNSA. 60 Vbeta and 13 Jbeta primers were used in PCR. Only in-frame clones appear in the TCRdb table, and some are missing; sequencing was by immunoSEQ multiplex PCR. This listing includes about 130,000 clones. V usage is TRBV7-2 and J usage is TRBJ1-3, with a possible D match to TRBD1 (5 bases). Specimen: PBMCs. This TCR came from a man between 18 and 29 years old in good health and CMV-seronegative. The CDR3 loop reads CASSPGTNGNTIYF. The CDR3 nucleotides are TGTGCCAGCAGCCCCGGGACTAATGGAAACACCATATATTTT.